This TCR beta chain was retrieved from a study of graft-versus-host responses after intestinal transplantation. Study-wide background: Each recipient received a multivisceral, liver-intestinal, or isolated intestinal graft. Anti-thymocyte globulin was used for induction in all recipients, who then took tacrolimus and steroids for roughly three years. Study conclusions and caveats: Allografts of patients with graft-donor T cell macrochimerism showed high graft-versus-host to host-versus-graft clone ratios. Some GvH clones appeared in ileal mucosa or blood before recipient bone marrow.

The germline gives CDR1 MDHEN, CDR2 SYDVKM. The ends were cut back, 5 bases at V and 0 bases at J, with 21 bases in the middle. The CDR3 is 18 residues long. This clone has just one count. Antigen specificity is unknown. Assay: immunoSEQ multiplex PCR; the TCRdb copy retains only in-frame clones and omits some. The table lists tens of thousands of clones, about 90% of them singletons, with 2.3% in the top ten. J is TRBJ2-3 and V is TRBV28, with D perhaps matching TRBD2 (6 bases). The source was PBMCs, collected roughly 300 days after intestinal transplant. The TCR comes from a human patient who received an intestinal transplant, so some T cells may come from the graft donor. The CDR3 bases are TGTGCCAGCAGTCCCCGGGAGTTACCTCTTTTGAGCACAGATACGCAGTATTTT. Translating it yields CASSPRELPLLSTDTQYF.